Listed here are 27 T cell receptor beta chains from one sample, sequenced in a study of CD8 T cells in Susac syndrome (dated by TCRdb to between 2017 and 2020). Library prep was done by the immunoSEQ multiplex PCR assay. RNA was extracted with the RNeasy kit and about 0.5 to 1 ug was reverse transcribed using random hexamers. Using fastp trimming at Q25 and MiXCR clonotype assembly, TCRdb reanalyzed the public sequencing data and kept in-frame beta chains. All rows with the same CDR3 protein become a single entry with the most common DNA and genes. Across this sample there are some 170,000 distinct CDR3 sequences, with roughly 95% seen only once. 0.12% to 0.15% of the sample rests with the top ten. The specimen was CD4+ T cells from PBMCs. The receptors come from a human donor in good health.

The chain links TRBV6-2 or TRBV6-3 to TRBJ2-6; 7 positions match TRBD1. The CDR3 sequence is 17 residues long. J was trimmed by 2 bases and V by 8 bases; bases with no gene match: 12. Germline V gene sequence: CDR1 MNHEY, CDR2 SVGEGT. As DNA, the CDR3 is TGTGCCAGCCACCCGGGACAGTTCAAGACTGGGGCCAACGTCCTGACTTTC. Protein product: CASHPGQFKTGANVLTF.

The chain recombines TRBV7-2 with TRBJ2-5; D perhaps matches TRBD1 (5 bases). The CDR3 runs to 14 residues. Between the trimmed V and J ends, which lost 9 bases and 4 bases, there was a span of 18 bases. The germline V gene has CDR1 SGHTA and CDR2 FQGNSA. The CDR3 reads CASSLARVGETQYF. DNA for the CDR3: TGTGCCAGTTCTCTGGCCAGGGTTGGAGAGACCCAGTACTTC.

The chain joins TRBV29-1 to TRBJ2-5; a weak D match, TRBD1 (5 bases). Germline V CDR1 and CDR2: SQVTM, ANQGSEA. With 6 bases removed from V and 4 bases from J, the gap between germline ends came to 15 bases. The CDR3 runs 13 residues. This chain's CDR3 is CSVVKGRGETQYF. DNA of the CDR3: TGCAGCGTCGTAAAGGGTAGGGGAGAGACCCAGTACTTC.

V is TRBV12-3 or TRBV12-4 and J is TRBJ1-5; 10 bases align to TRBD1. The ends lost 5 bases at V and 7 bases at J; junction bases unmatched: 11. The length of the CDR3 is 16 residues. CDR3 loop: CASSPLGQGNRQPQHF. In DNA form, the CDR3 reads TGTGCCAGCAGTCCCCTGGGACAGGGGAATAGGCAGCCCCAGCATTTT.

This sequence joins TRBV20-1 and TRBJ2-7; 8 positions match TRBD2. The CDR3 runs 14 residues. Trimming removed 3 bases from V and 6 bases from J; junction bases left unmatched: 10. The V gene's germline CDR1 is DFQATT and CDR2 SNEGSKA (reference sequence). DNA for the CDR3: TGCAGTGCTAGGGCTAGCGGGCCTGGGGGCGAGCAGTACTTC. Protein sequence: CSARASGPGGEQYF.

This sequence joins TRBV29-1 and TRBJ1-5; D remains ambiguous. Germline V gives CDR1 SQVTM, CDR2 ANQGSEA. V was shortened by 4 bases and J by 2 bases, with 9 bases between the two germline ends. The CDR3 has 13 amino acids. The chain's CDR3 is CSVGGEGNQPQHF. The CDR3, as DNA: TGCAGCGTTGGCGGTGAGGGCAATCAGCCCCAGCATTTT.

The rearrangement joins TRBV9 to TRBJ1-2, with D possibly being TRBD1 (5 bases). The CDR3 is made up of 14 amino acids. Germline V lookup: CDR1 SGDLS, CDR2 YYNGEE. Between the trimmed V and J ends, which lost 4 bases and 4 bases, there was a span of 14 bases. DNA of the CDR3: TGTGCCAGCAGCTTTTTCGGGACCTTCTATGGCTACACCTTC. Translating gives CASSFFGTFYGYTF. Filled out from reference TRBV9 and TRBJ1-2, the complete variable domain reads DSGVTQTPKHLITATGQRVTLRCSPRSGDLSVYWYQQSLDQGLQFLIQYYNGEERAKGNILERFSAQQFPDLHSELNLSSLELGDSALYFCASSFFGTFYGYTFGSGTRLTVV.

This chain joins TRBV2 and TRBJ2-1; 8 nucleotides line up with TRBD1. Germline trimming cut 7 bases from V and 4 bases from J; bases unmatched to any gene: 9. CDR1 is SNHLY and CDR2 is FYNNEI in the germline V gene. The CDR3 length is 15 residues. The CDR3 sequence is CASNPSGTGYNEQFF. For the CDR3, the DNA is TGTGCCAGCAATCCCTCCGGGACAGGTTACAATGAGCAGTTCTTC.

The chain couples TRBV9 to TRBJ2-7, with D perhaps TRBD1 (6 bases). Looked up from germline, CDR1 is SGDLS and CDR2 is YYNGEE. Trimming removed 0 bases at V and 4 bases at J, with 8 bases between. This CDR3 has 13 amino acids. The CDR3 protein is CASSVEQGYEQYF. The CDR3 DNA reads TGTGCCAGCAGCGTAGAACAGGGTTACGAGCAGTACTTC.

The rearrangement joins TRBV12-5 to TRBJ1-1, with D possibly being TRBD1 (6 bases). This CDR3 is built from 15 residues. V gave up 6 bases and J gave up 5 bases, with 19 bases separating them. Per germline, CDR1 LGHNT and CDR2 FRNRAP. The CDR3 nucleotides read TGTGCTAGTGGCAGGGAGGACAGATTAATAACTGAAGCTTTCTTT. As protein: CASGREDRLITEAFF.

As regards this clonotype: The limits of the CDR3 on the DNA are not certain, so only TCRdb's listed CDR3 is given. The V and J genes are TRBV29-1 and TRBJ1-1; TRBD1 is the table's D call, not checked against the DNA. Per germline, CDR1 SQVTM and CDR2 ANQGSEA. Ends included, the CDR3 has 11 residues. The CDR3 spells CSVAEGAIGFF.

This chain connects TRBV29-1 to TRBJ2-1, with D perhaps TRBD2 (6 bases). CDR3 length: 15 residues. V gave up 3 bases and J gave up 4 bases, with 16 bases separating them. CDR1 and CDR2 (germline): SQVTM, ANQGSEA. CDR3 DNA: TGCAGCGTTGATACACCGGGACTGAAGTACAATGAGCAGTTCTTC. It specifies CSVDTPGLKYNEQFF.

This clonotype appeared once. V and J are TRBV28 and TRBJ2-3; 12 bases line up with TRBD2. Losses at the gene ends were 6 bases for V and 1 base for J; bases not matched to a gene: 8. The germline CDR1 and CDR2 sequences are MDHEN and SYDVKM. The CDR3 is made up of 17 amino acids. The CDR3 nucleotides are TGTGCCAGCAGCTACGGGACTAGCGGGCTTGGCACAGATACGCAGTATTTT. Translating it yields CASSYGTSGLGTDTQYF. Full variable domain (remainder filled in from reference TRBV28 and TRBJ2-3): DVKVTQSSRYLVKRTGEKVFLECVQDMDHENMFWYRQDPGLGLRLIYFSYDVKMKEKGDIPEGYSVSREKKERFSLILESASTNQTSMYLCASSYGTSGLGTDTQYFGPGTRLTVL.

V usage is TRBV6-5 and J usage is TRBJ1-5; 9 bases agree with TRBD1. The CDR3 is made up of 13 amino acids. The germline V gene has CDR1 MNHEY and CDR2 SVGAGI. Trimming cost V 10 bases and J 3 bases; bases outside gene matches: 4. The CDR3 protein is CATRQGVNQPQHF. The CDR3 DNA follows: TGTGCCACCCGACAGGGGGTCAATCAGCCCCAGCATTTT.

V is TRBV12-3 or TRBV12-4 and J is TRBJ2-5; D remains unclear. V was trimmed by 8 bases and J by 1 base, leaving 8 bases between them. The CDR3 spans 12 residues. The CDR3 loop reads CASRRIQETQYF. The DNA of the CDR3 is TGTGCCAGCCGCCGGATCCAAGAGACCCAGTACTTC.

CDR3 in DNA: TGCGCCAGCAGCTCCTCGGGGGAAAGATACGAGCAGTACTTC. As protein: CASSSSGERYEQYF. V and J are TRBV5-1 and TRBJ2-7, with TRBD2 as a possible D gene (6 bases). V shed 3 bases and J shed 4 bases, with 14 bases lying between them. Germline V gene sequence: CDR1 SGHRS, CDR2 YFSETQ. The CDR3 is made up of 14 amino acids.

The chain combines TRBV2 with TRBJ2-1, with D perhaps being TRBD1 or TRBD2 (5 bases each). CDR3 length: 15 residues. Germline loops: CDR1 SNHLY, CDR2 FYNNEI. V was clipped by 4 bases and J by 5 bases, with 15 bases between them. The CDR3 protein is CASSARGSRDNEQFF. CDR3 bases: TGTGCCAGCAGTGCCCGGGGCTCCCGAGACAATGAGCAGTTCTTC.

This clonotype turned up a few times. The V and J genes are TRBV6-1 and TRBJ2-7; D possibly corresponds to TRBD1 (6 bases). From germline, CDR1 is MNHNS and CDR2 SASEGT. V was shortened by 6 bases and J by 5 bases, with 11 bases between the two germline ends. The CDR3 is 12 residues long. For the CDR3, the DNA is TGTGCCAGCAGATCACAGGGTGACGAGCAGTACTTC. It specifies CASRSQGDEQYF.

This clonotype was recorded only once. The rearrangement links TRBV9 to TRBJ1-6; 8 bases are shared with TRBD1. The CDR3 sequence is 16 residues long. Germline assignment: CDR1 SGDLS and CDR2 YYNGEE. Trimming removed 0 bases from V and 7 bases from J; junction bases left unmatched: 6. The CDR3, as DNA: TGTGCCAGCAGCGTAGAAGGAGGACAGGGAAATTCACCCCTCCACTTT. Encoded protein: CASSVEGGQGNSPLHF.

This rearrangement joins TRBV6-5 to TRBJ2-5; no clear D gene. The V end was cut by 2 bases, the J end by 3 bases, with 10 bases between. This CDR3 spans 14 amino acids. Germline assignment: CDR1 MNHEY and CDR2 SVGAGI. As DNA, the CDR3 is TGTGCCAGCAGTTACGGTAGCACCGAAGAGACCCAGTACTTC. This encodes CASSYGSTEETQYF.

This chain connects TRBV6-6 to TRBJ1-2, with D uncertain. Trimming left V 6 bases short and J 4 bases short, with 12 bases between. The CDR3 runs 13 residues. The germline V gene encodes CDR1 MNHNY and CDR2 SVGAGI (reference sequence). The CDR3 nucleotides read TGTGCCAGCAGCCGGGAGGGTCCCTATGGCTACACCTTC. This encodes CASSREGPYGYTF.

V usage is TRBV12-3 or TRBV12-4 and J usage is TRBJ1-4, with 9 bases lining up with TRBD1. The CDR3 has 16 amino acids. V lost 3 bases and J lost 11; bases outside the gene matches: 13. The CDR3 coding sequence is TGTGCCAGCAGTTTTCCCCGAGGGACAGGGCGATGGAAACTGTTTTTT. Translated: CASSFPRGTGRWKLFF.

The chain has TRBV3-1 and TRBJ2-5, with D unclear. This CDR3 has 14 residues. Between the trimmed V and J ends, which lost 0 bases and 4 bases, there was a span of 9 bases. Germline-derived CDR1 and CDR2 are LGHDT and YNNKEL (reference sequence). CDR3 sequence (DNA): TGTGCCAGCAGCCAAGACGCCACCGCAGAGACCCAGTACTTC. This encodes CASSQDATAETQYF.

This chain uses TRBV6-2 or TRBV6-3 with TRBJ2-6; a weak D match, TRBD1 (6 bases). Trimming left V 6 bases short and J 0 bases short, with 9 bases between. This CDR3 comprises 15 residues. Looked up from germline, CDR1 is MNHEY and CDR2 is SVGEGT. The CDR3 region has the DNA TGTGCCAGCAGCTACAGGGACTCTGGGGCCAACGTCCTGACTTTC. Protein: CASSYRDSGANVLTF.

The J gene is TRBJ2-7, the V gene TRBV7-2, with D maybe TRBD1 (8 bases). The CDR3 is 14 amino acids. The germline V and J ends were trimmed by 5 bases and 3 bases, with 14 bases remaining between them. Looked up from germline, CDR1 is SGHTA and CDR2 is FQGNSA. The CDR3 DNA follows: TGTGCCAGCAGCCCACAGGGGGGGCGCTACGAGCAGTACTTC. This gives the protein CASSPQGGRYEQYF.

The chain links TRBV6-6 to TRBJ1-1; 7 bases line up with TRBD1. The CDR3 sequence is 14 residues long. Germline V lookup: CDR1 MNHNY, CDR2 SVGAGI (reference sequence). With V trimmed by 7 bases and J by 5 bases, 10 bases remained unmatched. CDR3 sequence (DNA): TGTGCCAGCATCAGCGGACAGGACGATACTGAAGCTTTCTTT. This codes for CASISGQDDTEAFF.

The genes are TRBV2 and TRBJ2-1; 10 bases fit TRBD2. The CDR3 spans 15 residues. The V gene end was trimmed by 4 bases and the J gene end by 13 bases; junction bases not matched to a gene: 13. Germline assignment: CDR1 SNHLY and CDR2 FYNNEI. This chain's CDR3 is CASSVERASGGAQFF. CDR3 nucleotide sequence: TGTGCCAGCAGTGTGGAGAGGGCTAGCGGGGGCGCACAGTTCTTC.